This is a list of T cell receptor beta chains from one sample in a study of cytomegalovirus exposure and HLA in healthy donors. TCRdb's copy holds only in-frame clones and misses some; the assay was immunoSEQ multiplex PCR. Among fewer than 95,000 clones listed, 94% were seen once. The material sequenced was PBMCs. The receptors here all came from a woman in her late teens or twenties in good health and CMV-seronegative. Each CDR3 is given with its conserved first and last residue. Fields, in order: D gene, V gene, J gene, CDR3 protein. The D gene is left open where the match is weak.

D gene: .
V gene: TRBV5-1
J gene: TRBJ1-5
CDR3 protein: CASSLEGAGNQPQHF

D gene: .
V gene: TRBV7-2
J gene: TRBJ2-7
CDR3 protein: CASSIPGRGYEQYF

D gene: .
V gene: TRBV5-1
J gene: TRBJ2-7
CDR3 protein: CASSLSLAGTYEQYF

D gene: TRBD2
V gene: TRBV5-4
J gene: TRBJ2-7
CDR3 protein: CASSLASGAAYEQYF

D gene: .
V gene: TRBV2
J gene: TRBJ2-3
CDR3 protein: CASSLLARTQYF

D gene: TRBD1
V gene: TRBV7-6
J gene: TRBJ2-3
CDR3 protein: CASSLRDRGVISTDTQYF

D gene: TRBD2
V gene: TRBV6-1
J gene: TRBJ2-3
CDR3 protein: CASILRLATTDTQYF

D gene: TRBD1
V gene: TRBV18
J gene: TRBJ1-5
CDR3 protein: CASSPPLYRGFNQPQHF

D gene: .
V gene: TRBV7-9
J gene: TRBJ2-5
CDR3 protein: CASSSTRDFQETQYF

D gene: .
V gene: TRBV7-2
J gene: TRBJ2-1
CDR3 protein: CASSVKTGPYNEQFF

D gene: TRBD2
V gene: TRBV19
J gene: TRBJ2-1
CDR3 protein: CASIRAGGVYNEQFF

D gene: TRBD1
V gene: TRBV5-1
J gene: TRBJ1-1
CDR3 protein: CASSPRGSTEAFF

D gene: TRBD1
V gene: TRBV28
J gene: TRBJ1-2
CDR3 protein: CASDRPGQKNYGYTF

D gene: .
V gene: TRBV6-1
J gene: TRBJ2-6
CDR3 protein: CASSGESSGANVLTF

D gene: .
V gene: TRBV7-3
J gene: TRBJ2-3
CDR3 protein: CASSVGGDTQYF

D gene: .
V gene: TRBV10-3
J gene: TRBJ2-7
CDR3 protein: CAISDPDSSGEQYF

D gene: TRBD1
V gene: TRBV9
J gene: TRBJ1-3
CDR3 protein: CASSAIAPGQGDLGNTIYF

D gene: .
V gene: TRBV7-2
J gene: TRBJ2-1
CDR3 protein: CASTTRQTYNEQFF

D gene: .
V gene: TRBV6-5
J gene: TRBJ1-5
CDR3 protein: CASSQGFYQPQHF

D gene: .
V gene: TRBV6-5
J gene: TRBJ1-6
CDR3 protein: CASVEGVHNSPLHF

D gene: TRBD1
V gene: TRBV6-5
J gene: TRBJ1-3
CDR3 protein: CASHGQGRSGNTIYF

D gene: .
V gene: TRBV2
J gene: TRBJ1-3
CDR3 protein: CASRTGLTAGNTIYF

D gene: .
V gene: TRBV7-2
J gene: TRBJ1-3
CDR3 protein: CASSLDSNSGNTIYF

D gene: TRBD2
V gene: TRBV27
J gene: TRBJ2-1
CDR3 protein: CASSSPSGAMNEQFF